This entry lists 14 T cell receptor beta chains sequenced from one sample in a study of T cells in Graves' hyperthyroidism and ophthalmopathy. It was RNA transcripts that yielded the amplified TCR beta CDR3 regions. In the first-round RT-PCR of the TCR CDR3, the HTBI primer set was used. TCRdb reprocessed the multiplex PCR reads via MiXCR and lists one record per CDR3 protein. The data show 620,000 or so distinct CDR3 sequences, approximately 15% seen once. The specimen was blood. The receptors originated from a woman aged 45-65 years with Graves' ophthalmopathy.

The table lists this clonotype with many counts. For the CDR3, the DNA is TGTGCCAGCAGAGCAGGGGGGGGAGAGACCCAGTACTTC. Translating it yields CASRAGGGETQYF. This chain uses TRBV28 with TRBJ2-5; D assignment may be TRBD1 or TRBD2 (7 bases each). Germline-derived CDR1 and CDR2 are MDHEN and SYDVKM. The CDR3 is made up of 13 amino acids. V lost 6 bases and J lost 4, with 12 bases in between.

Many counts were recorded for this clonotype. The V gene is TRBV12-3 or TRBV12-4, the J gene TRBJ2-1; D call uncertain. This CDR3 contains 11 residues. V shed 3 bases and J shed 9 bases, with 6 bases lying between them. The CDR3 region has the DNA TGTGCCAGCAGTTTTAAGAGTGAGCAGTTCTTC. Translation gives CASSFKSEQFF.

This clonotype was found many times. The chain employs TRBV27 and TRBJ2-2; 8 bases are a match to TRBD2. Trimming took 3 bases from V and 7 from J; bases not matched to a gene: 7. Per germline, CDR1 MNHEY and CDR2 SMNVEV (reference sequence). CDR3 length equals 15 residues. The CDR3 reads CASSFFGRGSGELFF. CDR3 DNA sequence: TGTGCCAGCAGTTTTTTCGGGAGGGGGAGCGGGGAGCTGTTTTTT.

This clonotype appeared many times. V gene TRBV28 combines with J gene TRBJ2-1; 9 nucleotides line up with TRBD1. Trimming removed 6 bases from V and 4 bases from J; junction bases left unmatched: 7. The CDR3 length is 15 residues. Germline CDR1 and CDR2: MDHEN and SYDVKM. CDR3 nucleotides: TGTGCCAGCAGCATGGGGACAGGGTCATACAATGAGCAGTTCTTC. As protein: CASSMGTGSYNEQFF.

This clonotype was counted a few times. J is TRBJ1-5 and V is TRBV19, with 9 bases matching TRBD1. In germline, CDR1 is LNHDA, CDR2 SQIVND (reference sequence). After removal of 6 bases from V and 5 bases from J, the junction contained 14 bases not matched to a gene. The CDR3 consists of 17 residues. The CDR3 sequence: CASSIYWDRVSDQPQHF. The DNA for the CDR3 is TGTGCCAGTAGCATTTATTGGGACAGGGTCTCGGATCAGCCCCAGCATTTT.

This clonotype was recorded many times. The chain combines TRBV7-9 with TRBJ1-2, with D unresolved. Germline CDR1 reads SEHNR; CDR2 reads FQNEAQ (reference sequence). Trimming removed 2 bases from V and 8 bases from J, with 3 bases in between. The CDR3 has 10 residues. Here the CDR3 DNA reads TGTGCCAGCAGCTTAAAGGGCTACACCTTC. It codes for CASSLKGYTF. Drawing the rest from reference TRBV7-9 and TRBJ1-2, the complete variable domain is DTGVSQNPRHKITKRGQNVTFRCDPISEHNRLYWYRQTLGQGPEFLTYFQNEAQLEKSRLLSDRFSAERPKGSFSTLEIQRTEQGDSAMYLCASSLKGYTFGSGTRLTVV.

The chain employs TRBV12-3 or TRBV12-4 and TRBJ2-7; 7 positions match TRBD1. The CDR3 sequence is 12 residues long. Unmatched junction bases numbered 5, after V lost 6 bases and J lost 6 bases. In DNA form, the CDR3 reads TGTGCCAGCAGAGGACAGGCCCTCGAGCAGTACTTC. Its translation: CASRGQALEQYF.

This clonotype was seen at least ten times. The DNA for the CDR3 is TGCAGTGCACCGACACCTACCACAGATACGCAGTATTTT. It encodes CSAPTPTTDTQYF. The chain recombines TRBV20-1 with TRBJ2-3; D unresolved. Per the germline V gene, CDR1 is DFQATT and CDR2 is SNEGSKA (reference sequence). Trimming pared 6 bases from V and 2 bases from J, leaving 12 bases between. This CDR3 is built from 13 residues.

This clonotype showed up many times. The CDR3 spells CASSQILAGGPYEQYF. CDR3 coding DNA: TGTGCCAGCAGCCAAATACTAGCGGGAGGGCCCTACGAGCAGTACTTC. The V call is TRBV6-1, the J call TRBJ2-7; TRBD2 aligns across 13 bases. Germline CDR1 and CDR2: MNHNS and SASEGT. The CDR3 runs 16 residues. The J segment lost 2 bases and the V segment lost 6 bases, leaving 7 bases of the junction unmatched.

The chain couples TRBV19 to TRBJ1-2; 10 bases are shared with TRBD1. Germline CDR1 is LNHDA and CDR2 is SQIVND (reference sequence). The CDR3 consists of 13 residues. V lost 11 bases, J lost 2 bases, and 5 bases stayed unmatched. The CDR3 DNA reads TGTGCCGTCAGACAGGGGGCAAACTATGGCTACACCTTC. This codes for CAVRQGANYGYTF.

This clonotype was detected a few times. This sequence joins TRBV7-8 and TRBJ1-5; TRBD1 matches at 8 bases. Germline V gene sequence: CDR1 SGHVS, CDR2 FQNEAQ. The CDR3 contains 17 residues. Losses at the gene ends were 2 bases for V and 0 bases for J; bases not matched to a gene: 6. CDR3 nucleotides: TGTGCCAGCAGCTTAAGGACAGGGCAATATAGCAATCAGCCCCAGCATTTT. Protein sequence: CASSLRTGQYSNQPQHF.

The V and J genes are TRBV10-3 and TRBJ2-3; 10 bases map to TRBD1. This CDR3 comprises 16 residues. The germline V gene has CDR1 ENHRY and CDR2 SYGVKD. Germline trimming cut 10 bases from V and 5 bases from J; bases unmatched to any gene: 15. CDR3 amino acids: CATEDRDRGGRDTQYF. CDR3 nucleotide sequence: TGTGCCACCGAGGACCGGGACAGGGGAGGGAGAGATACGCAGTATTTT.

This clonotype was recorded a few times. J is TRBJ2-7 and V is TRBV19; 8 bases fit TRBD2. In germline, CDR1 is LNHDA, CDR2 SQIVND (reference sequence). V was pared by 3 bases and J by 3 bases, with 10 bases of the junction left unmatched. CDR3 size: 16 residues. DNA of the CDR3: TGTGCCAGTAGTATTAGTAGCGGGACTGATTTCTACGAGCAGTACTTC. Translating gives CASSISSGTDFYEQYF.

In its sample, this clonotype was seen many times. The chain combines TRBV6-1 with TRBJ2-7; 7 bases line up with TRBD1. Germline V CDR1 and CDR2: MNHNS, SASEGT. After removal of 3 bases from V and 0 bases from J, the junction contained 5 bases not matched to a gene. The CDR3 contains 15 residues. CDR3 sequence reads: CASSEGTASSYEQYF. The CDR3 bases are TGTGCCAGCAGTGAGGGGACAGCAAGCTCCTACGAGCAGTACTTC.